This TCR delta chain was profiled in a study of delta chains in infants with herpesvirus infections. The CDR3 extends over 17 amino acids. V trimming: 5 bases; J trimming: 5 bases; junction bases outside the gene matches: 11. The germline CDR1 and CDR2 sequences are TSWWSYY and QGS. Regarding the study as a whole: 4 of 18 CMV-infected infants carried the public Vdelta1 clonotype, including one congenital.

Gamma-chain- and delta-chain-specific primers converted PBMC RNA into TCR cDNA. TCRdb processed the RT-PCR reads again with the CATT caller. Of some 3,400 delta-chain clones listed, around a third are singletons. Points on this clone: Its antigen is not known.

The sample in question was peripheral blood, obtained at time point 3 of longitudinal follow-up. The V call is TRDV1, the J call TRDJ1; 13 positions match TRDD3. The receptor was isolated from a human donor who was a Ugandan infant, either HIV-exposed or HIV-unexposed (not recorded which). The CDR3 bases are TGTGCTCTTGGGTCCCTTCTACTGGGGGATACGCGGGATAAACTCATCTTT. Translated, it gives CALGSLLLGDTRDKLIF.